This TCR beta chain was sequenced in a study of T cell responses to AZD1222 COVID-19 vaccine. Assay used: immunoSEQ multiplex PCR; TCRdb lists only in-frame clones, some missing. This table has 150,000 or so clones, approximately 89% appearing once. V shed 2 bases and J 4 bases; nucleotides not matched to a gene: 1. The CDR3 is made up of 15 amino acids. Germline CDR1 reads MNHEY; CDR2 reads SMNVEV (reference sequence). The sequences come from peripheral blood, collected on day 0 of AZD1222 vaccination. The chain combines TRBV27 with TRBJ2-1; 11 nucleotides match TRBD1. The clonotype originates from an adult in good health. The CDR3 bases are TGTGCCAGCAGTTTAGGGACAGGGGGTTACAATGAGCAGTTCTTC. It codes for CASSLGTGGYNEQFF.